These 21 T cell receptor beta chains came from one sample sequenced in a study of cytomegalovirus exposure and HLA in healthy donors. TCRdb keeps only in-frame clones here, not all; method: immunoSEQ multiplex PCR. The table has roughly 120,000 clones, about 90% seen once; the top ten hold 3% to 4%. The sequenced sample consisted of PBMCs. The receptors derive from a man aged 25 to 40 in good health and CMV-seronegative.

The CDR3 sequence is CASRTSGTTDTQYF. The CDR3 DNA reads TGTGCCAGCCGGACTAGCGGGACCACAGATACGCAGTATTTT. The chain carries TRBV6-1 and TRBJ2-3, with 12 bases aligning to TRBD2. This CDR3 is built from 14 residues. Germline CDR1 reads MNHNS; CDR2 reads SASEGT. J lost 2 bases, V lost 8 bases, and 2 bases had no gene match.

This sequence joins TRBV28 and TRBJ2-1, with D possibly being TRBD2 (5 bases). V gave up 2 bases and J gave up 0 bases, with 8 bases separating them. CDR1 and CDR2 from the germline V gene are MDHEN and SYDVKM. The CDR3 has 15 amino acids. Here the CDR3 DNA reads TGTGCCAGCAGTTTAGGCGGAGGCTCCTACAATGAGCAGTTCTTC. Translating it yields CASSLGGGSYNEQFF. Supplemented by reference TRBV28 and TRBJ2-1, the full variable domain reads DVKVTQSSRYLVKRTGEKVFLECVQDMDHENMFWYRQDPGLGLRLIYFSYDVKMKEKGDIPEGYSVSREKKERFSLILESASTNQTSMYLCASSLGGGSYNEQFFGPGTRLTVL.

This chain connects TRBV19 to TRBJ2-7; perhaps TRBD2 as D (7 bases). This CDR3 contains 15 residues. Trimming took off 4 bases at V and 4 bases at J, with 17 bases between the two ends. Germline V gene sequence: CDR1 LNHDA, CDR2 SQIVND (reference sequence). CDR3 protein: CASSTFGGGAYEQYF. CDR3 in DNA: TGTGCCAGTAGTACTTTTGGAGGGGGGGCTTACGAGCAGTACTTC.

This chain joins TRBV5-1 and TRBJ2-1, with 10 bases lining up with TRBD2. Unmatched junction bases numbered 9, after V lost 4 bases and J lost 8 bases. The CDR3 spans 15 residues. Per germline, CDR1 SGHRS and CDR2 YFSETQ. The CDR3 coding sequence is TGCGCCAGCAGCGGCGGGACTAGCGCGAGCGATGAGCAGTTCTTC. This codes for CASSGGTSASDEQFF.

The V gene is TRBV9, the J gene TRBJ2-1; tentatively, D is TRBD2 (6 bases). Deletions cut 4 bases from V and 9 bases from J, with 20 bases between. Germline CDR1 is SGDLS and CDR2 is YYNGEE. CDR3 length: 15 residues. CDR3 in DNA: TGTGCCAGCAGCAAACGACTAGTCCCCGGGGGTGAGCAGTTCTTC. This encodes CASSKRLVPGGEQFF.

This clone has a handful of counts. V gene TRBV5-6 combines with J gene TRBJ1-5; D unresolved. Germline lookup yields CDR1 SGHDT and CDR2 YYEEEE. V was shortened by 5 bases and J by 0 bases, with 3 bases between the two germline ends. The CDR3 is made up of 12 amino acids. CDR3 protein: CASSRSNQPQHF. The CDR3 DNA follows: TGTGCCAGCAGTCGTAGCAATCAGCCCCAGCATTTT.

This chain joins TRBV4-1 and TRBJ2-7, with D perhaps TRBD1 (6 bases). The V end was cut by 3 bases, the J end by 4 bases, with 22 bases between. There are 17 residues in the CDR3. Germline-derived CDR1 and CDR2 are MGHRA and YSYEKL. Here the CDR3 reads CASSHQFGRTDLYEQYF. The DNA for the CDR3 is TGCGCCAGCAGCCATCAGTTTGGTAGGACAGACCTTTACGAGCAGTACTTC.

DNA for the CDR3: TGCGCCAGCAGCCAGATACTAGCGGGGGGCTTCAATGAGCAGTTCTTC. It codes for CASSQILAGGFNEQFF. The rearrangement uses TRBV4-1 and TRBJ2-1; TRBD2 matches 12 bases. Germline CDR1 is MGHRA and CDR2 is YSYEKL. V trimming: 3 bases; J trimming: 6 bases; junction bases outside the gene matches: 6. CDR3 length: 16 amino acids.

The chain links TRBV4-1 to TRBJ2-5; D is perhaps TRBD2 (5 bases). The V end was cut by 0 bases, the J end by 1 base, with 21 bases between. The CDR3 has 19 amino acids. Germline loops: CDR1 MGHRA, CDR2 YSYEKL. The CDR3 DNA follows: TGCGCCAGCAGCCAAGATCCCGACGGAGCGCGGGTTCTCCAAGAGACCCAGTACTTC. As protein: CASSQDPDGARVLQETQYF.

The chain joins TRBV5-8 to TRBJ2-7, with 7 bases matching TRBD1. Trimming took 0 bases from V and 2 from J; bases not matched to a gene: 5. CDR1 and CDR2 from the germline V gene are SGHTS and YDEGEE. There are 15 residues in the CDR3. Here the CDR3 DNA reads TGTGCCAGCAGCTTGGGGCAGGGGGAAACCTACGAGCAGTACTTC. Translation gives CASSLGQGETYEQYF.

The chain joins TRBV27 to TRBJ1-4; 7 nucleotides agree with TRBD1. CDR3 length: 16 residues. Per germline, CDR1 MNHEY and CDR2 SMNVEV (reference sequence). Germline trimming cut 5 bases from V and 5 bases from J; bases unmatched to any gene: 11. The CDR3 is CASSPRDSPRNEKLFF. The CDR3 nucleotides are TGTGCCAGCAGTCCGCGGGACAGCCCCCGGAATGAAAAACTGTTTTTT.

The V call is TRBV15, the J call TRBJ1-4, with 7 bases matching TRBD1. The CDR3 contains 17 residues. Germline assignment: CDR1 LNHNV and CDR2 YYDKDF (reference sequence). V shed 0 bases, J shed 5 bases, and the junction held 9 bases outside the gene matches. CDR3 region: CATSRDRGRGANEKLFF. For the CDR3, the DNA is TGTGCCACCAGCAGAGATAGGGGGCGCGGGGCCAATGAAAAACTGTTTTTT.

This clone occurred a few times. The chain has TRBV6-5 and TRBJ2-3; D gene uncertain. V was cut by 2 bases and J by 0 bases, with 3 bases left in between. The CDR3 is 13 amino acids. Germline V lookup: CDR1 MNHEY, CDR2 SVGAGI. The CDR3 sequence is CASSYLSTDTQYF. The CDR3 DNA is TGTGCCAGCAGTTACCTTAGCACAGATACGCAGTATTTT.

CDR3 coding DNA: TGTGCCAGCAGCCCAGAGGGAGGGTCGTGGACAGATACGCAGTATTTT. It codes for CASSPEGGSWTDTQYF. The chain employs TRBV13 and TRBJ2-3, with 7 bases identical to TRBD2. Trimming at V came to 5 bases and at J to 3 bases, leaving 11 bases not matched to a gene. The CDR3 sequence is 16 residues long. Germline values: CDR1 PRHDT, CDR2 FYEKMQ (reference sequence).

This chain joins TRBV7-3 and TRBJ1-1; no clear D. Germline V lookup: CDR1 SGHTA, CDR2 FQGTGA. This CDR3 is built from 13 residues. The ends were cut back, 1 base at V and 4 bases at J, with 7 bases in the middle. CDR3 in DNA: TGTGCCAGCAGCTTAATCCTTAGCACTGAAGCTTTCTTT. It yields the protein CASSLILSTEAFF. Drawing the rest from reference TRBV7-3 and TRBJ1-1, the complete variable domain is GAGVSQTPSNKVTEKGKYVELRCDPISGHTALYWYRQSLGQGPEFLIYFQGTGAADDSGLPNDRFFAVRPEGSVSTLKIQRTERGDSAVYLCASSLILSTEAFFGQGTRLTVV.

This clone was seen only once. V gene TRBV4-1 combines with J gene TRBJ2-2; D might be TRBD1 (6 bases). The CDR3 loop spans 16 amino acids. The V end was cut by 0 bases, the J end by 8 bases, with 16 bases between. Per germline, CDR1 MGHRA and CDR2 YSYEKL. The CDR3 reads CASSQEAAGASGELFF. The CDR3 coding sequence is TGCGCCAGCAGCCAAGAAGCAGCAGGGGCGTCAGGGGAGCTGTTTTTT.

This chain joins TRBV5-1 and TRBJ1-5; no definite D call. V lost 0 bases and J 6 bases, leaving 7 bases between the germline ends. This CDR3 comprises 13 residues. Germline V gene sequence: CDR1 SGHRS, CDR2 YFSETQ. The CDR3 here is CASSLGGGQPQHF. CDR3 DNA: TGCGCCAGCAGCTTGGGGGGAGGTCAGCCCCAGCATTTT.

The J gene is TRBJ2-1, the V gene TRBV2, with 14 bases aligning to TRBD2. The CDR3 sequence is 14 residues long. With V trimmed by 7 bases and J by 9 bases, 5 bases remained unmatched. Germline V gene lookup returns CDR1 SNHLY and CDR2 FYNNEI. In nucleotides, the CDR3 is TGTGCCAGCAACGGACTAGCGGGGGGAAGTGAGCAGTTCTTC. Its translation: CASNGLAGGSEQFF.

The chain is built from TRBV9 and TRBJ2-7; perhaps TRBD1 as D (6 bases). CDR3 length: 15 residues. Germline-derived CDR1 and CDR2 are SGDLS and YYNGEE. V lost 4 bases and J 2 bases, leaving 16 bases between the germline ends. The CDR3 reads CASSSREGVTYEQYF. CDR3 DNA: TGTGCCAGCAGCTCCAGAGAGGGGGTTACCTACGAGCAGTACTTC.

The V and J genes are TRBV6-5 and TRBJ1-2; D gene ambiguous. The CDR3 spans 13 residues. Germline assignment: CDR1 MNHEY and CDR2 SVGAGI. CDR3 coding DNA: TGTGCTATCTACGCGGGGATTAACTATGGCTACACCTTC. This gives the protein CAIYAGINYGYTF.

CDR3 sequence: CAISRDRGGLSDTQYF. The CDR3 region has the DNA TGTGCCATCAGCCGGGACAGGGGGGGCCTTTCTGATACGCAGTATTTT. The chain carries TRBV10-3 and TRBJ2-3; 11 nucleotides match TRBD1. The CDR3 totals 16 residues. Per the germline V gene, CDR1 is ENHRY and CDR2 is SYGVKD. The V gene end was trimmed by 6 bases and the J gene end by 6 bases; junction bases not matched to a gene: 11.